A selection of T cell receptor beta chains follows, all from one sample in a study of T cells in Graves' hyperthyroidism and ophthalmopathy. TCRdb reanalysed the multiplex PCR reads using MiXCR and keeps one entry per CDR3 protein. The sample includes around 580,000 distinct CDR3 sequences, about 43% of them seen just once. The sample comprised peripheral blood or thyroid tissue (not recorded which). The receptors stem from a woman in her late teens or twenties with Graves' hyperthyroidism. Both conserved end residues are part of each CDR3. The order of the fields is clone size, V gene, D gene, J gene, CDR3 protein, CDR3 DNA. A D gene is named only where the DNA matches it firmly. Clone size is given for some rows only: seen once, a few or many times, or a class if the clone is expanded.

.	TRBV7-9	.	TRBJ2-2	CASSHGRDSGELFF	TGTGCCAGCAGCCATGGACGGGACTCTGGGGAGCTGTTTTTT
.	TRBV12-5	.	TRBJ2-2	CASGLWGSGELFF	TGTGCTAGTGGTTTGTGGGGGTCCGGGGAGCTGTTTTTT
.	TRBV29-1	.	TRBJ1-5	CSFLSTRNQPQHF	TGCAGTTTCCTGTCGACGCGAAATCAGCCCCAGCATTTT
many	TRBV24-1	.	TRBJ1-5	CATGGLDSNQPQHF	TGTGCCACCGGGGGACTTGATAGCAATCAGCCCCAGCATTTT
many	TRBV4-1	TRBD1	TRBJ2-7	CASSQGVGTGGYEQYF	TGCGCCAGCAGCCAAGGAGTAGGGACAGGGGGCTACGAGCAGTACTTC
.	TRBV20-1	.	TRBJ1-1	CSAGGLAGFVTEAFF	TGCAGTGCGGGCGGACTAGCGGGATTTGTCACTGAAGCTTTCTTT
many	TRBV2	.	TRBJ2-5	CASSGQLNQGETQYF	TGTGCCAGCAGCGGACAGCTTAATCAGGGGGAGACCCAGTACTTC
many	TRBV9	.	TRBJ2-5	CASNRVRGETQYF	TGTGCCAGCAACAGGGTCCGTGGTGAGACCCAGTACTTC
.	TRBV5-1	.	TRBJ2-3	CASSLERGLYTDTQYF	TGCGCCAGCAGCTTGGAGAGGGGACTCTACACAGATACGCAGTATTTT
many	TRBV19	.	TRBJ2-5	CASKGLAETQYF	TGTGCCAGTAAAGGGCTCGCAGAGACCCAGTACTTC
.	TRBV7-8	.	TRBJ2-1	CASSLSQFYNEQFF	TGTGCCAGCAGCTTAAGTCAGTTCTACAATGAGCAGTTCTTC
many	TRBV20-1	.	TRBJ2-5	CSARVGASALLETQYF	TGCAGTGCTAGAGTGGGGGCTAGCGCATTACTGGAGACCCAGTACTTC
.	TRBV2	.	TRBJ2-4	CASMAGSNIQYF	TGTGCCAGCATGGCGGGAAGCAACATTCAGTACTTC
many	TRBV5-4	.	TRBJ1-2	CASSLGVEVASNYGYTF	TGTGCCAGCAGCTTGGGGGTCGAGGTGGCTTCTAACTATGGCTACACCTTC
once	TRBV7-3	.	TRBJ2-7	CASSHDGSRATGYEQYF	TGTGCCAGCAGCCATGACGGGAGCAGGGCGACCGGCTACGAGCAGTACTTC
many	TRBV4-1	TRBD2	TRBJ2-5	CASSQDAGGYQETQYF	TGCGCCAGCAGCCAAGATGCGGGGGGATACCAAGAGACCCAGTACTTC